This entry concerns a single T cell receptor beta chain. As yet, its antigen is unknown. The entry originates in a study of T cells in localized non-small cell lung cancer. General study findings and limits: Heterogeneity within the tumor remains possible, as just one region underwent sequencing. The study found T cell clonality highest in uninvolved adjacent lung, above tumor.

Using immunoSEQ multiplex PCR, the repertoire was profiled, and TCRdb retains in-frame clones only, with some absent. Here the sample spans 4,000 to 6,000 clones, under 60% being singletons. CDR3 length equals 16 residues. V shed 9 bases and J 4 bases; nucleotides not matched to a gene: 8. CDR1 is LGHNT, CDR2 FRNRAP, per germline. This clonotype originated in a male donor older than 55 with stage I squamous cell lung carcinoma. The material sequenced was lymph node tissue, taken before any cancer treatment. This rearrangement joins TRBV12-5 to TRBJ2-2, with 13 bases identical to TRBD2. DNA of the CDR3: TGTGCTAGCTCCGGACTAGCGGGAGAGATCACCGGGGAGCTGTTTTTT. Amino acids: CASSGLAGEITGELFF.